In this sample, the clone carrying this T cell receptor beta chain turned up a few times. This sample was included in a study of T-cell reconstitution after alpha-beta-depleted transplantation in children. Unique molecular identifiers were incorporated into the prepared TCRbeta library. TCRdb itself ran the PCR reads through MiXCR, one entry per CDR3 protein. The profile shows approximately 400,000 distinct CDR3 sequences, 11% of them singletons. This CDR3 comprises 14 residues. The germline V gene has CDR1 SGHAT and CDR2 FQNNGV. The J segment lost 8 bases and the V segment lost 3 bases, leaving 9 bases of the junction unmatched.

Source: PBMCs from the stem cell graft donor, taken from the stem cell graft. This sequence was found in a human donor who donated a stem cell graft to a child with acute myeloid leukemia. The chain employs TRBV11-2 and TRBJ1-2; TRBD1 matches at 7 bases. The CDR3 bases are TGTGCCAGCAGCTTCAGACAGGGAGTTGAAGGCTACACCTTC. Translation: CASSFRQGVEGYTF. Full variable domain (rest looked up from reference TRBV11-2 and TRBJ1-2): EAGVAQSPRYKIIEKRQSVAFWCNPISGHATLYWYQQILGQGPKLLIQFQNNGVVDDSQLPKDRFSAERLKGVDSTLKIQPAKLEDSAVYLCASSFRQGVEGYTFGSGTRLTVV.